This entry lists 8 T cell receptor beta chains sequenced from one sample in a study of OX40 agonist ivuxolimab in advanced cancers. Only in-frame clones appear in the TCRdb table, and some are missing; sequencing was by immunoSEQ multiplex PCR. The data show 66,000 or so clones, roughly 80% seen once. The sample here was CD4+ or CD8+ T cells sorted from blood, taken in a trial of the OX40 agonist ivuxolimab. Receptors originate from an adult with an advanced solid tumor such as melanoma, head and neck, liver or kidney cancer.

The rearrangement joins TRBV30 to TRBJ1-4; tentatively, D is TRBD1 (6 bases). Between the trimmed V and J ends, which lost 0 bases and 17 bases, there was a span of 13 bases. In germline, CDR1 is GTSNPN, CDR2 SVGIG (reference sequence). There are 11 residues in the CDR3. In nucleotides, the CDR3 is TGTGCCTGGAGTGTTGTGGACAGAAGTTTTTTT. This encodes CAWSVVDRSFF.

The chain carries TRBV30 and TRBJ1-6; no reliable D call. This CDR3 is 13 amino acids long. Germline assignment: CDR1 GTSNPN and CDR2 SVGIG (reference sequence). The ends were cut back, 2 bases at V and 5 bases at J, with 7 bases in the middle. The CDR3 is CAWSRENNSPLHF. The CDR3 DNA reads as TGTGCCTGGAGTAGGGAAAATAATTCACCCCTCCACTTT.

This chain links TRBV19 with TRBJ1-1; unclear D gene. From germline, CDR1 is LNHDA and CDR2 SQIVND (reference sequence). V lost 3 bases and J 3 bases, leaving 8 bases between the germline ends. This CDR3 is built from 13 residues. CDR3 sequence (DNA): TGTGCCAGTAGTATCCGAGGCTACACTGAAGCTTTCTTT. Its protein is CASSIRGYTEAFF.

The gene calls are TRBV30 and TRBJ2-7; D possibly corresponds to TRBD2 (6 bases). Germline V gene lookup returns CDR1 GTSNPN and CDR2 SVGIG (reference sequence). V lost 3 bases to trimming and J lost 3 bases, with 18 bases between them. This CDR3 has 15 residues. The DNA of the CDR3 is TGTGCCTGGAGCGGCGACGACCGGGGGAGCTACGAGCAGTACTTC. Amino acid sequence: CAWSGDDRGSYEQYF. Using reference TRBV30 and TRBJ2-7 for the parts outside the CDR3, the full variable domain is SQTIHQWPATLVQPVGSPLSLECTVEGTSNPNLYWYRQAAGRGLQLLFYSVGIGQISSEVPQNLSASRPQDRQFILSSKKLLLSDSGFYLCAWSGDDRGSYEQYFGPGTRLTVT.

The gene calls are TRBV6-1 and TRBJ1-4; weak D call: TRBD1 (5 bases). The CDR3 totals 14 residues. The germline CDR1 and CDR2 sequences are MNHNS and SASEGT. V dropped 6 bases and J dropped 4 bases, with 12 bases sitting between them. CDR3 DNA sequence: TGTGCCAGCAGCGTGGGGCCCTATAATGAAAAACTGTTTTTT. This codes for CASSVGPYNEKLFF.

This clone occurred a few times. The J gene is TRBJ2-7, the V gene TRBV2; 8 bases line up with TRBD1. Germline CDR1 reads SNHLY; CDR2 reads FYNNEI. J lost 3 bases, V lost 5 bases, and 3 bases had no gene match. The CDR3 is 13 amino acids. The CDR3 DNA is TGTGCCAGCAGTAGGACAGGGAACTACGAGCAGTACTTC. This codes for CASSRTGNYEQYF.

Written as DNA, the CDR3 is TGCGCCAGCAGTCGAAACACCGGCCCCGGGGAACTGTTTTTT. It translates to CASSRNTGPGELFF. The V and J genes are TRBV10-1 and TRBJ1-4; D is uncertain. This CDR3 is built from 14 residues. From germline, CDR1 is WNHNN and CDR2 SYGVQD (reference sequence). Trimming took off 5 bases at V and 12 bases at J, with 19 bases between the two ends.

This chain links TRBV10-3 with TRBJ2-7, with a tentative D call TRBD2 (6 bases). The CDR3 runs to 15 residues. Germline V lookup: CDR1 ENHRY, CDR2 SYGVKD. V was shortened by 3 bases and J by 0 bases, with 12 bases between the two germline ends. This CDR3 reads CAISDSGLSSYEQYF. The DNA for the CDR3 is TGTGCCATCAGTGATTCGGGACTCAGCTCCTACGAGCAGTACTTC.